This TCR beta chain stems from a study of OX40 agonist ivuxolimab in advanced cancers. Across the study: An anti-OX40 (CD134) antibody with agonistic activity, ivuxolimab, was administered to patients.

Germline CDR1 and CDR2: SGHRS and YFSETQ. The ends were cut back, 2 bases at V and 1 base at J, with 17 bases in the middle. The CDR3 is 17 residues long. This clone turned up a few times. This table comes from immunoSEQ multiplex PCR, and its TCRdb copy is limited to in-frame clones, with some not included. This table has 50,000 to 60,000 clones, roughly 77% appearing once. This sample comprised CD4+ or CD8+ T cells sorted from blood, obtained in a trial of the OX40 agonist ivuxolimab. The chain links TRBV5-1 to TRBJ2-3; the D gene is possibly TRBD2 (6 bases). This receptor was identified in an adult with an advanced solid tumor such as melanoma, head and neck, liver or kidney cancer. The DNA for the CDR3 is TGCGCCAGCAGCTTCGGGGACTGGAGGGCCGGCACAGATACGCAGTATTTT. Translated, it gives CASSFGDWRAGTDTQYF.